This TCR beta chain was obtained from a study of STAT5B mutations in CD4+ large granular lymphocyte leukemia. The survey-level immunoSEQ assay was used. Profiled with immunoSEQ multiplex PCR; TCRdb holds only in-frame clones, not every one. This sample has around 20,000 clones; 60% to 85% occur once, and the top ten carry roughly 0.4%. The CDR3 covers 15 residues. V was cut by 2 bases and J by 4 bases, with 9 bases left in between. Germline values: CDR1 MNHEY, CDR2 SVGAGI. In its sample, this clone was seen a few times. Its antigen is not identified. Whole-study findings and limits: Higher CD4+ than CD8+ T-LGLL clonality might reflect small sample size.

The material sequenced was CD4+ T cells from blood buffy coats. The chain combines TRBV6-5 with TRBJ1-6, with D tentatively TRBD1 (5 bases). The receptor was derived from a human donor in good health. The CDR3 bases are TGTGCCAGCAGTTACATGCAGGGATATAATTCACCCCTCCACTTT. Protein: CASSYMQGYNSPLHF.